This T cell receptor (beta chain) was captured by sequencing in a study of T cell repertoires in cytomegalovirus infection. On the study more broadly: It was the public TCR beta signatures that indicated both CMV infection and matching HLA type. Overall study findings and caveats: In two of eight donors, the top clonotype was HLA-C-restricted CMV-specific.

A single record per CDR3 protein comes from TCRdb applying MiXCR to the reads. This sample has hundreds of thousands of distinct CDR3 sequences; 20% to 25% occur once, and the top ten carry 6.5% to 10%. A word on this clonotype: What it recognizes is unknown.

V was clipped by 3 bases and J by 4 bases, with 5 bases between them. The CDR3 sequence is 11 residues long. Germline assignment: CDR1 DFQATT and CDR2 SNEGSKA (reference sequence). This receptor was taken from a human donor in good health (CMV status not recorded). Some clones in this sample may be carry-over from other donors' samples. The chain has TRBV20-1 and TRBJ2-3; D is perhaps TRBD2 (5 bases). Sequenced material: CD8+ T cells from PBMCs. The CDR3 nucleotides are TGCAGTGCTAGGGAGGCAGATACGCAGTATTTT. Translation: CSAREADTQYF.